The 18 T cell receptor beta chains listed next were all sequenced from one sample in a study of cytomegalovirus exposure and HLA in healthy donors. 13 Jbeta primers and 60 Vbeta primers were used for the PCR. Measured with immunoSEQ multiplex PCR; TCRdb has only the in-frame clones, and not every one. The sample consists of about 87,000 clones, 6% to 9% of them appearing once. Source material: PBMCs. The receptor set was obtained from a man aged 45-60 years in good health and CMV-seronegative.

This clone is a singleton in its sample. CDR3 nucleotides: TGCGCCAGCAGCCTAGCGGGACTAGCGGGAGGTGAGCAGTTCTTC. This sequence encodes CASSLAGLAGGEQFF. V gene TRBV5-1 combines with J gene TRBJ2-1; 15 positions match TRBD2. Trimming removed 4 bases from V and 9 bases from J; junction bases left unmatched: 5. The CDR3 loop spans 15 amino acids. Germline CDR1 reads SGHRS; CDR2 reads YFSETQ.

The V gene is TRBV15, the J gene TRBJ1-2, with a weak D call TRBD1 (6 bases). Trimming left V 3 bases short and J 1 base short, with 12 bases between. This CDR3 is built from 15 residues. From germline, CDR1 is LNHNV and CDR2 YYDKDF (reference sequence). CDR3 DNA: TGTGCCACCAGCAGGACCCGGACAGATAACTATGGCTACACCTTC. Protein product: CATSRTRTDNYGYTF.

CDR3 region: CASSPSGGRYTEAFF. The CDR3, as DNA: TGTGCCAGCAGCCCATCAGGGGGCAGGTACACTGAAGCTTTCTTT. J is TRBJ1-1 and V is TRBV9; 8 bases agree with TRBD1. This CDR3 is built from 15 residues. The germline CDR1 and CDR2 sequences are SGDLS and YYNGEE. V shed 4 bases, J shed 3 bases, and the junction held 8 bases outside the gene matches.

This chain joins TRBV7-6 and TRBJ1-1, with D maybe TRBD1 (6 bases). V was cut by 6 bases and J by 5 bases, with 13 bases left in between. The CDR3 is 13 residues long. Germline CDR1 and CDR2: SGHVS and FNYEAQ. Written as DNA, the CDR3 is TGTGCCAGCAGTTTTCGCACAGGGACTGAAGCTTTCTTT. Protein sequence: CASSFRTGTEAFF. The full variable domain, its missing parts supplied by reference TRBV7-6 and TRBJ1-1, is GAGVSQSPRYKVTKRGQDVALRCDPISGHVSLYWYRQALGQGPEFLTYFNYEAQQDKSGLPNDRFSAERPEGSISTLTIQRTEQRDSAMYRCASSFRTGTEAFFGQGTRLTVV.

This clone has only a few counts. The rearrangement links TRBV11-2 to TRBJ2-7; 7 bases map to TRBD2. V trimming: 1 base; J trimming: 2 bases; junction bases outside the gene matches: 2. The CDR3 extends over 14 amino acids. Germline CDR1 is SGHAT and CDR2 is FQNNGV. This CDR3 reads CASSLVAGAYEQYF. CDR3 DNA sequence: TGTGCCAGCAGCTTAGTCGCGGGAGCCTACGAGCAGTACTTC.

This clone was observed a few times. The genes are TRBV4-1 and TRBJ2-2; 9 bases map to TRBD2. Per germline, CDR1 MGHRA and CDR2 YSYEKL. V shed 3 bases, J shed 5 bases, and the junction held 10 bases outside the gene matches. The CDR3 spans 17 residues. The CDR3 sequence is CASSHHFLAGWTGELFF. The CDR3 DNA follows: TGCGCCAGCAGCCACCACTTTCTAGCGGGATGGACCGGGGAGCTGTTTTTT.

The sample holds a few counts of this clone. The chain is built from TRBV6-5 and TRBJ1-2; TRBD1 might be the D (6 bases). Trimming took 8 bases from V and 8 from J, leaving 24 bases between them. Germline V gives CDR1 MNHEY, CDR2 SVGAGI. This CDR3 has 15 amino acids. CDR3 loop: CASGITWDTSSGYTF. The CDR3 nucleotides read TGTGCCAGCGGTATTACCTGGGACACCTCGTCGGGCTACACCTTC.

The V and J genes are TRBV28 and TRBJ2-2, with 10 positions matching TRBD2. In germline, CDR1 is MDHEN, CDR2 SYDVKM. The CDR3 totals 16 residues. Trimming cost V 6 bases and J 4 bases; bases outside gene matches: 8. CDR3: CASRRSGRRATGELFF. DNA for the CDR3: TGTGCCAGCAGACGTAGCGGGAGGAGGGCCACCGGGGAGCTGTTTTTT.

The CDR3 reads CAWSAPGLRSYNEQFF. Written as DNA, the CDR3 is TGTGCCTGGAGTGCCCCCGGACTTAGATCCTACAATGAGCAGTTCTTC. The gene calls are TRBV30 and TRBJ2-1; D is possibly TRBD2 (5 bases). The germline V gene encodes CDR1 GTSNPN and CDR2 SVGIG (reference sequence). This CDR3 contains 16 residues. Trimming removed 1 base at V and 1 base at J, with 14 bases between. The entire variable domain, with the rest obtained from reference TRBV30 and TRBJ2-1, is as follows: SQTIHQWPATLVQPVGSPLSLECTVEGTSNPNLYWYRQAAGRGLQLLFYSVGIGQISSEVPQNLSASRPQDRQFILSSKKLLLSDSGFYLCAWSAPGLRSYNEQFFGPGTRLTVL.

V usage is TRBV14 and J usage is TRBJ1-5, with TRBD1 matching over 7 bases. V lost 3 bases and J lost 5; bases outside the gene matches: 7. CDR1 is SGHDN, CDR2 FVKESK, per germline. The CDR3 runs 15 residues. DNA of the CDR3: TGTGCCAGCAGCCAGATCCGGGACAGAGATCAGCCCCAGCATTTT. This translates into CASSQIRDRDQPQHF.

This clone was found a few times. The gene calls are TRBV9 and TRBJ1-1; D unresolved. Germline CDR1 and CDR2: SGDLS and YYNGEE. V lost 0 bases and J lost 1, with 10 bases in between. The CDR3 sequence is 15 residues long. The DNA for the CDR3 is TGTGCCAGCAGCGTAGCTGTTTCGGGGAACACTGAAGCTTTCTTT. Amino acid sequence: CASSVAVSGNTEAFF.

The CDR3 loop reads CASSRTPPGTEAFF. Here the CDR3 DNA reads TGTGCCAGCAGTCGAACTCCCCCCGGCACTGAAGCTTTCTTT. The genes are TRBV2 and TRBJ1-1; the D is unclear. The CDR3 totals 14 residues. V shed 5 bases and J shed 4 bases, with 14 bases lying between them. The germline V gene has CDR1 SNHLY and CDR2 FYNNEI.

The rearrangement uses TRBV19 and TRBJ2-5, with 8 bases aligning to TRBD2. The J call may be in error: the DNA end matches TRBJ2-7 better. CDR1 and CDR2 from the germline V gene are LNHDA and SQIVND (reference sequence). This CDR3 has 15 amino acids. Here the CDR3 reads CASSPRLASSYEQYF. The CDR3 DNA reads as TGTGCCAGTAGTCCCCGACTAGCGTCTTCCTACGAGCAGTACTTC.

This clone was detected a few times. The chain joins TRBV2 to TRBJ2-3, with 8 bases lining up with TRBD1. The CDR3 has 13 amino acids. From germline, CDR1 is SNHLY and CDR2 FYNNEI. V lost 4 bases, J lost 6 bases, and 3 bases stayed unmatched. CDR3 amino acids: CASSVQGADTQYF. CDR3 bases: TGTGCCAGCAGTGTTCAGGGGGCTGATACGCAGTATTTT.

The gene calls are TRBV25-1 and TRBJ2-5; tentative D call: TRBD2 (7 bases). Germline assignment: CDR1 MGHDK and CDR2 SYGVNS. V shed 3 bases and J shed 4 bases, with 12 bases lying between them. The CDR3 extends over 14 amino acids. In DNA form, the CDR3 reads TGTGCCAGCAGTGAGCGGGGGCATAGAGAGACCCAGTACTTC. Amino acids: CASSERGHRETQYF.

This clone was counted between two and nine times. This chain joins TRBV19 and TRBJ2-6; 7 bases map to TRBD1. The CDR3 extends over 17 amino acids. The junction had 7 bases not matched to a gene; V was cut back by 5 bases and J by 0 bases. Germline V gene lookup returns CDR1 LNHDA and CDR2 SQIVND (reference sequence). CDR3 sequence (DNA): TGTGCCAGTAGTTGGGACAGCCCATTCTCTGGGGCCAACGTCCTGACTTTC. Encoded protein: CASSWDSPFSGANVLTF.

This rearrangement joins TRBV2 to TRBJ2-3, with TRBD2 matching 9 bases. Germline-derived CDR1 and CDR2 are SNHLY and FYNNEI. V was pared by 6 bases and J by 5 bases, with 12 bases of the junction left unmatched. CDR3 length: 16 residues. The CDR3 protein is CASSPTAGGPGDTQYF. CDR3 coding DNA: TGTGCCAGCAGCCCGACGGCGGGGGGGCCAGGAGATACGCAGTATTTT.

V usage is TRBV27 and J usage is TRBJ2-1; TRBD1 aligns across 7 bases. Per the germline V gene, CDR1 is MNHEY and CDR2 is SMNVEV (reference sequence). This CDR3 is 15 amino acids long. V dropped 3 bases and J dropped 0; count of bases not matched to a gene: 2. The CDR3 DNA reads TGTGCCAGCAGTTTGACAGGGAGCTCCTACAATGAGCAGTTCTTC. Its translation: CASSLTGSSYNEQFF.